Listed below are T cell receptor beta chains from one sample, sequenced in a study of T cell responses to AZD1222 COVID-19 vaccine. The table came from immunoSEQ multiplex PCR; TCRdb's copy has only in-frame clones and leaves some out. The sample includes 140,000 or so clones, under 95% seen only once; the top ten take less than 2%. This material consisted of peripheral blood, taken on day 0 of AZD1222 vaccination. The receptors derive from an adult in good health. Each CDR3 is given with its conserved first and last residue. A D gene is named only where the DNA matches it firmly. Size is stated for part of the rows, as once, few or many counts, or as a class when the clone is expanded.

TRBV15	TRBD1	TRBJ1-5	NA	TGTGCCACCAGCACTACGGGACAGGGGGCTTGGCCCCAGCATTTT	CATSTTGQGAWPQHF
TRBV5-4	TRBD2	TRBJ2-5	NA	TGTGCCAGCAGCTCGGGACTAGCGGGGACCACCCAGTACTTC	CASSSGLAGTTQYF
TRBV4-3	NA	TRBJ1-1	NA	TGCGCCAGCAGCCAAGAAAGGGGGTACACTGAAGCTTTCTTT	CASSQERGYTEAFF
TRBV4-1	NA	TRBJ1-6	NA	TGCGCCAGCAGCCTCACCCCAGGGGTAAGCTCCTATAATTCACCCCTCCACTTT	CASSLTPGVSSYNSPLHF
TRBV5-1	TRBD1	TRBJ1-2	NA	TGCGCCAGCAGCTCGACGGGGACAGGAACTCATGGCTACACCTTC	CASSSTGTGTHGYTF
TRBV9	NA	TRBJ2-7	NA	TGTGCCAGCAGCCAGAGGGGGGCTGAGGGCTACGAGCAGTACTTC	CASSQRGAEGYEQYF
TRBV12-5	NA	TRBJ2-5	NA	TGTGCTAGTGGTTTGGTAATAGGGGGTGAAGAGACCCAGTACTTC	CASGLVIGGEETQYF
TRBV7-9	NA	TRBJ2-7	NA	TGTGCCAGCAGCTTAGCCGGTACCCTGCGCTCCTACGAGCAGTACTTC	CASSLAGTLRSYEQYF
TRBV2	NA	TRBJ1-5	NA	TGTGCCAGCTCCCCGATAGATCCCCGCCAGCCCCAGCATTTT	CASSPIDPRQPQHF
TRBV2	NA	TRBJ2-4	NA	TGTGCCAGCTCGGCAGAAAGCGGAGTATCAGGGTACTTC	CASSAESGVSGYF
TRBV18	NA	TRBJ2-2	once	TGTGCCAGCTCACTAACAGAGGGTTCTATCGGGGAGCTGTTTTTT	CASSLTEGSIGELFF
TRBV25-1	NA	TRBJ2-7	NA	TGTGCCAGCAGTGGACCAGCCATTACCTACGAGCAGTACTTC	CASSGPAITYEQYF
TRBV3-1/TRBV3-2	NA	TRBJ1-1	NA	TGTGCCAGCAGCCAAGAGGAGGGGACCATGAACACTGAAGCTTTCTTT	CASSQEEGTMNTEAFF
TRBV3-1/TRBV3-2	NA	TRBJ2-3	NA	TGTGCCAGCAGCCAAGGAGATAGCAGAGATACGCAGTATTTT	CASSQGDSRDTQYF
TRBV7-2	NA	TRBJ1-1	once	TGTGCCAGCAGCTTAATGCCCAGGTCTGAAGCTTTCTTT	CASSLMPRSEAFF
TRBV6-2/TRBV6-3	NA	TRBJ1-1	NA	TGTGCCAGCAGTTACTCGAAGGCAGGGGTCTTAAACACTGAAGCTTTCTTT	CASSYSKAGVLNTEAFF
TRBV7-2	NA	TRBJ2-5	NA	TGTGCCAGCAGCTTATTGTGGGGGGAAGAGACCCAGTACTTC	CASSLLWGEETQYF
TRBV19	NA	TRBJ1-2	NA	TGTGCCAGTAGTGGGGGTATCGCAGAGCGGACTTTGGCCCGTTATGGCTACACCTTC	CASSGGIAERTLARYGYTF
TRBV7-2	NA	TRBJ2-1	NA	TGTGCCAGCAGCTTGATCTCAAGCTCCTACAATGAGCAGTTCTTC	CASSLISSSYNEQFF
TRBV27	TRBD1	TRBJ1-2	NA	TGTGCCAGCAGACTAGGAAGACAGGGGTTCTATGGCTACACCTTC	CASRLGRQGFYGYTF
TRBV14	NA	TRBJ2-2	NA	TGTGCCAGCAGCCGGGGAAGGCCCGACACCGGGGAGCTGTTTTTT	CASSRGRPDTGELFF
TRBV11-2	NA	TRBJ1-5	NA	TGTGCCAGCAGCTTACGCGCACAGGGTCGTAGCAATCAGCCCCAGCATTTT	CASSLRAQGRSNQPQHF
TRBV2	NA	TRBJ1-2	NA	TGTGCCAGCAGTGAAGGTGGGGTCGGGTACTATGGCTACACCTTC	CASSEGGVGYYGYTF
TRBV13	NA	TRBJ2-3	NA	TGTGCCAGCAGCTTAGGGGGCCCGGGAACGCAGTATTTT	CASSLGGPGTQYF
TRBV2	NA	TRBJ1-2	once	TGTGCCAGCAGTGTCGCGGGGGAGGGCTATGGCTACACCTTC	CASSVAGEGYGYTF
TRBV7-9	NA	TRBJ1-2	once	TGTGCCAGCAGCCCCCCACGGCTAGGCTATGGCTACACCTTC	CASSPPRLGYGYTF
TRBV7-6	NA	TRBJ2-6	NA	TGTGCCAGCAGCGCCGTCAATTGGGTCCTGACTTTC	CASSAVNWVLTF
TRBV2	TRBD2	TRBJ2-2	NA	TGTGCCAGCAGTGAAGCTCCGGGACTAGCGGGGGCGGTTACCGGGGAGCTGTTTTTT	CASSEAPGLAGAVTGELFF
TRBV3-1/TRBV3-2	NA	TRBJ1-6	NA	TGTGCCAGCAGCCAAGATGGAAGGGTTTCACCCCTCCACTTT	CASSQDGRVSPLHF
TRBV9	NA	TRBJ1-2	NA	TGTGCCAGCAGACTAACAGGGTTCGGCTACACCTTC	CASRLTGFGYTF
TRBV21-1	NA	TRBJ1-2	NA	TGTGCCAGCAGCAAAGACAGACAGGGTTCCTATGGCTACACCTTC	CASSKDRQGSYGYTF
TRBV5-4	TRBD1	TRBJ2-7	NA	TGTGCCAGCACCGACCGGGACAGGGGTTACGAGCAGTACTTC	CASTDRDRGYEQYF
TRBV12-5	NA	TRBJ2-3	NA	TGTGCTAGTGGTTTGGAGGTAATACGGGATACGCAGTATTTT	CASGLEVIRDTQYF
TRBV4-3	NA	TRBJ1-1	NA	TGCGCCAGCAGCCAAGATAGCGGGTACGGGGTTCGGACCAAACCTTTCTTT	CASSQDSGYGVRTKPFF
TRBV7-2	TRBD2	TRBJ2-7	NA	TGTGCCAGCAGCCCAGGACTAGCGGGGGGCGCCTACGAGCAGTACTTC	CASSPGLAGGAYEQYF
TRBV19	NA	TRBJ1-4	NA	TGTGCCAGCCAAAATGGGGCAGGCCGAGAAAAACTGTTTTTT	CASQNGAGREKLFF
TRBV28	NA	TRBJ2-6	NA	TGTGCCAGCCGAACCCCTACCCCCGGTTTGGTGGCCAACGTCCTGACTTTC	CASRTPTPGLVANVLTF
TRBV12-3/TRBV12-4	TRBD1	TRBJ2-7	NA	TGTGCCAGCAGTATGGACAGGGGACGCGAGCAGTACTTC	CASSMDRGREQYF
TRBV5-1	TRBD1	TRBJ1-1	NA	TGCGCCAGCAGCTGGATAACAACAGGGGCGGGCACTGAAGCTTTCTTT	CASSWITTGAGTEAFF
TRBV4-3	TRBD2	TRBJ2-3	NA	TGCGCCAGCAGCCAAGGGCGGACTAGCCTCACAGATACGCAGTATTTT	CASSQGRTSLTDTQYF
TRBV11-3	NA	TRBJ2-1	once	TGTGCCAGCAGCTTAGTTGCAGGGAATGAGCAGTTCTTC	CASSLVAGNEQFF
TRBV7-2	TRBD1	TRBJ2-4	NA	TGTGCCAGCAGCCGGGACAGGACCGGGGGAGCCAAAAACATTCAGTACTTC	CASSRDRTGGAKNIQYF
TRBV19	TRBD1	TRBJ2-1	NA	TGTGCCAGTAGTATAGTTGGGACAGAGTCCTACAATGAGCAGTTCTTC	CASSIVGTESYNEQFF
TRBV5-1	NA	TRBJ2-5	NA	TGCGCCAGCAGCTTGGTGGCAGACCAAGAGACCCAGTACTTC	CASSLVADQETQYF
TRBV19	NA	TRBJ1-2	NA	TGTGCCAGTAGGGGGGCCGACTATGGCTACACCTTC	CASRGADYGYTF
TRBV7-9	TRBD1	TRBJ1-2	NA	TGTGCCAGCAGCTTGTCCGGACAGGGACCTAACTATGGCTACACCTTC	CASSLSGQGPNYGYTF
TRBV7-7	NA	TRBJ2-1	NA	TGTGCTAGCAGCTTAGCTACAGGAGCCTACAATGAGCAGTTCTTC	CASSLATGAYNEQFF
TRBV30	NA	TRBJ2-7	NA	TGTGCCTCAAGGTGGGGGGCTAGCTCCTACGAGCAGTACTTC	CASRWGASSYEQYF
TRBV3-1/TRBV3-2	NA	TRBJ1-2	NA	TGTGCCAGCAGCCAAGACCAGGGGTACTATGGCTACACCTTC	CASSQDQGYYGYTF
TRBV6-1	NA	TRBJ1-6	NA	TGTGCCAGCAGTGAATCAGGGATGGGAGGTTCACCCCTCCACTTT	CASSESGMGGSPLHF
TRBV10-3	NA	TRBJ2-7	once	TGTGCCATCAGTGAACGGTTAACCGTCTACGAGCAGTACTTC	CAISERLTVYEQYF
TRBV5-1	NA	TRBJ1-2	NA	TGCGCCAGCAGCTTGGCCGTTGGAGTCTATGGCTACACCTTC	CASSLAVGVYGYTF
TRBV6-2/TRBV6-3	TRBD1	TRBJ2-7	NA	TGTGCCAGCAGTTACGGGACAGGGTTCGGTAGGGAGCAGTACTTC	CASSYGTGFGREQYF
TRBV27	NA	TRBJ1-5	few	TGTGCCAGCAGTTTTGGGGGCAATCAGCCCCAGCATTTT	CASSFGGNQPQHF
TRBV30	NA	TRBJ2-3	NA	TGTGCCTGGGCCGGCGGGGACGGCACAGATACGCAGTATTTT	CAWAGGDGTDTQYF
TRBV30	TRBD1	TRBJ1-5	NA	TGTGCCTGGGGCGGGACAGGGTTTGATCAGCCCCAGCATTTT	CAWGGTGFDQPQHF
TRBV9	NA	TRBJ1-4	NA	TGTGCCAGCAGCCCCAGGGCAGGGGAAAAACTGTTTTTT	CASSPRAGEKLFF
TRBV4-2	NA	TRBJ2-4	once	TGTGCCAGCAGCCTGAGATCAGAAAACATTCAGTACTTC	CASSLRSENIQYF